This paragraph covers one T cell receptor (beta chain) sequence. The source of the sample is a study of long-term antiretroviral therapy in people with HIV. V lost 0 bases, J lost 1 base, and 10 bases stayed unmatched. The CDR3 is made up of 18 amino acids. Per germline, CDR1 SGHDN and CDR2 FVKESK. Investigators performed immunoSEQ version v3.0 at survey level. The assay was immunoSEQ multiplex PCR, and TCRdb's table has in-frame clones only and misses some. The sample has some 23,000 clones, more than 75% seen once. The input for sequencing was unsorted PBMCs, taken 0.5 years after starting antiretroviral therapy. This clonotype was sampled from a woman between 35 and 50 years old with HIV. The chain combines TRBV14 with TRBJ2-5; the match to TRBD2 covers 8 bases. CDR3 DNA sequence: TGTGCCAGCAGCCAAGATAGGGCCAGCGGGGGAATCCAAGAGACCCAGTACTTC. Protein product: CASSQDRASGGIQETQYF.